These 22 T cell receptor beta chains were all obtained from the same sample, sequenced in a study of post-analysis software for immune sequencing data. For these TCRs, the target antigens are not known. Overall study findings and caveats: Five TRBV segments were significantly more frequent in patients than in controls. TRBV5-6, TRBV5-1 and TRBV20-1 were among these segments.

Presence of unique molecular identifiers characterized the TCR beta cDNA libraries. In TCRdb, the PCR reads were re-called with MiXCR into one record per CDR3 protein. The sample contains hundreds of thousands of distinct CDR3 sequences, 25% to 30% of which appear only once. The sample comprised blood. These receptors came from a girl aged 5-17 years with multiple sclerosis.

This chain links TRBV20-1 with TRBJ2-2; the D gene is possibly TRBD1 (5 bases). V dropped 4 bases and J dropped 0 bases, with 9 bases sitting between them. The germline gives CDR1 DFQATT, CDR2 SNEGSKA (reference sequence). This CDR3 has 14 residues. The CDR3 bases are TGCAGTGCTAACAGGTTCGCGAACACCGGGGAGCTGTTTTTT. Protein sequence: CSANRFANTGELFF.

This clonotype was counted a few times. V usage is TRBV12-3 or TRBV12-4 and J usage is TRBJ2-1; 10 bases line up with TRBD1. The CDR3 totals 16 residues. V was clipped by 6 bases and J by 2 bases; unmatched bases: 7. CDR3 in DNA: TGTGCCAGCAGCGCCGGACAGGGGGAAGCCTACAATGAGCAGTTCTTC. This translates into CASSAGQGEAYNEQFF.

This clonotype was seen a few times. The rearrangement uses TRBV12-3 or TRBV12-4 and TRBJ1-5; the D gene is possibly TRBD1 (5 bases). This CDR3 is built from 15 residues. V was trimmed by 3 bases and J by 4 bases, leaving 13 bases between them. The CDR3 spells CASSLDNLENQPQHF. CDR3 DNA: TGTGCCAGCAGTTTGGACAATTTGGAGAATCAGCCCCAGCATTTT.

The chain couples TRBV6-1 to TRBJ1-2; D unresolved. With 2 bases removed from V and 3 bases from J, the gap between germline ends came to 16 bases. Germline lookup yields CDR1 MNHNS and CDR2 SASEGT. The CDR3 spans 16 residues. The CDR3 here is CASSESMKGSYYGYTF. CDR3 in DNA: TGTGCCAGCAGTGAATCTATGAAGGGCAGCTACTATGGCTACACCTTC.

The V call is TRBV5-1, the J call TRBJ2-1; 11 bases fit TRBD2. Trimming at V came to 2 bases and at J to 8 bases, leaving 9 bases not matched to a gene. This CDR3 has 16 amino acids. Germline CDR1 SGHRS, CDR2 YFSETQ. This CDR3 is CASSFPTSGSSDEQFF. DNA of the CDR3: TGCGCCAGCAGCTTTCCTACTAGCGGGAGTAGCGATGAGCAGTTCTTC.

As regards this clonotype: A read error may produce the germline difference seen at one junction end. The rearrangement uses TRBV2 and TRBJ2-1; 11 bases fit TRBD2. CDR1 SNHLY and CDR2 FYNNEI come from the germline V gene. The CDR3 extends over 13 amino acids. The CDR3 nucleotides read TGCGCCAGCGCTAGCGGGGGGTCTGGTGAGCAGTTCTTC. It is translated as CASASGGSGEQFF.

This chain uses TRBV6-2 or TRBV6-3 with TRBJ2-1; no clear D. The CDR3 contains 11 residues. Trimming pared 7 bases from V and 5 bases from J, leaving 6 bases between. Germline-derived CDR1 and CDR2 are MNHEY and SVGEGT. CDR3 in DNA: TGTGCCAGCACTAACAACAATGAGCAGTTCTTC. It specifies CASTNNNEQFF.

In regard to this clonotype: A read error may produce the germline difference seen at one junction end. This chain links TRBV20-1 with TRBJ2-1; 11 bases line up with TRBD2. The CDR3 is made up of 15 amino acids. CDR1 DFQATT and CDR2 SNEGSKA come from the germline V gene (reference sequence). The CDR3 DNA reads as TGCAGTTCTAGCACTAGCGGGAGAAGTCGTAATGAGCAGTTCTTC. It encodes CSSSTSGRSRNEQFF.

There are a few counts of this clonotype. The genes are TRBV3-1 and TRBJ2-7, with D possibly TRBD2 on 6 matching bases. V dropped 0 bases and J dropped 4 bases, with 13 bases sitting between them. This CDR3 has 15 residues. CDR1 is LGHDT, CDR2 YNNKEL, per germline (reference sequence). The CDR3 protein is CASSQDRGLRYEQYF. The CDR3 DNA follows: TGTGCCAGCAGCCAAGATAGGGGACTTCGGTACGAGCAGTACTTC.

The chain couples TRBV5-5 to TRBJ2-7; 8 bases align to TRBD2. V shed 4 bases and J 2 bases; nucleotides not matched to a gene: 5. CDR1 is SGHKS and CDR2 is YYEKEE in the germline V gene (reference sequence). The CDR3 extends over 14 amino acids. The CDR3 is CASSDVLAAYEQYF. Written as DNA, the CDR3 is TGTGCCAGCAGCGATGTACTAGCGGCCTACGAGCAGTACTTC.

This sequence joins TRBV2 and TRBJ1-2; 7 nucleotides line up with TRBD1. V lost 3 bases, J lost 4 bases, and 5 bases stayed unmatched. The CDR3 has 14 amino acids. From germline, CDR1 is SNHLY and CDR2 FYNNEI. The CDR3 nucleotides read TGTGCCAGCAGTGAGGGACAGAGGGGCTATGGCTACACCTTC. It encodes CASSEGQRGYGYTF.

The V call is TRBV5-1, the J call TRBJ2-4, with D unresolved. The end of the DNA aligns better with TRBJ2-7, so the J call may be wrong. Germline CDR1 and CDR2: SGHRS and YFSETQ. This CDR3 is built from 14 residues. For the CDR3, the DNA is TGCGCCAGCAGCTGGGATTTCCGGTCCTACGAGCAGTACTTC. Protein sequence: CASSWDFRSYEQYF.

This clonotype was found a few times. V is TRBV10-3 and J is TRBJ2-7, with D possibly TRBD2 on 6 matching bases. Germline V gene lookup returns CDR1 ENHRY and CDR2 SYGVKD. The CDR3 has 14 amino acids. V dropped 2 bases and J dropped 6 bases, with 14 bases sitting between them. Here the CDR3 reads CAISEKRGEAEQYF. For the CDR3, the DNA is TGTGCCATCAGTGAGAAGAGAGGGGAGGCCGAGCAGTACTTC.

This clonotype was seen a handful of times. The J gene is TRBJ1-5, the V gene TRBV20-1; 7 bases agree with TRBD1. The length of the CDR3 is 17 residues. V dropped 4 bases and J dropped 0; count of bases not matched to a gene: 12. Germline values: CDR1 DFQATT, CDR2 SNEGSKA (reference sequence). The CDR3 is CSAMEGGGTYSNQPQHF. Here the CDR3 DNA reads TGCAGTGCTATGGAGGGAGGGGGCACCTATAGCAATCAGCCCCAGCATTTT.

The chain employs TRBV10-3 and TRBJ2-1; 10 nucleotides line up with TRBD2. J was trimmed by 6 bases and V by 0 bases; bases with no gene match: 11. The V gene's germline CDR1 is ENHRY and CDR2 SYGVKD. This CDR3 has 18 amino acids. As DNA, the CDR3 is TGTGCCATCAGTGAGTCTAGAAGCGGGAGGGCCATTGGCAATGAGCAGTTCTTC. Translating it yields CAISESRSGRAIGNEQFF.

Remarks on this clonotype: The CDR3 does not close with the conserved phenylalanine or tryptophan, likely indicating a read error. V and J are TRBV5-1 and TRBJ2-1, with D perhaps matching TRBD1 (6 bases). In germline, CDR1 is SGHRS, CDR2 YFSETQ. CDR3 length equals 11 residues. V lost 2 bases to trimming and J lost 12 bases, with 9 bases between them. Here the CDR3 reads CASSLQGGQFC. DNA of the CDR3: TGCGCCAGCAGCTTACAGGGCGGGCAGTTCTGC.

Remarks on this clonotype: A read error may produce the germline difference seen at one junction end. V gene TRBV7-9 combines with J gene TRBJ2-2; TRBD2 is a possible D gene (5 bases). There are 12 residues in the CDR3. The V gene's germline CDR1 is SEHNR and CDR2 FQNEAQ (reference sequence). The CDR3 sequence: CASITKPGERFF. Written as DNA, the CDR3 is TGTGCCAGCATCACGAAACCCGGGGAGCGGTTTTTT.

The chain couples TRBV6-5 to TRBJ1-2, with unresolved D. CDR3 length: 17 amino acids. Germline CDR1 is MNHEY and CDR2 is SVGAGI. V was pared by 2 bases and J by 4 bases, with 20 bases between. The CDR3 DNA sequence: TGTGCCAGCAGTTACGGGCTGAGAGGGCTTCTCGGCTATGGCTACACCTTC. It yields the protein CASSYGLRGLLGYGYTF.

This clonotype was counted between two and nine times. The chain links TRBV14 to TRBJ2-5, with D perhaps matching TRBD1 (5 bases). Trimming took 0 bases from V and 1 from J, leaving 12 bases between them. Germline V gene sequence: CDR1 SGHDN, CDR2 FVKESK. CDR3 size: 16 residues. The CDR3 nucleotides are TGTGCCAGCAGCCAAGATAGACAGCAACTCCAAGAGACCCAGTACTTC. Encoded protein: CASSQDRQQLQETQYF.

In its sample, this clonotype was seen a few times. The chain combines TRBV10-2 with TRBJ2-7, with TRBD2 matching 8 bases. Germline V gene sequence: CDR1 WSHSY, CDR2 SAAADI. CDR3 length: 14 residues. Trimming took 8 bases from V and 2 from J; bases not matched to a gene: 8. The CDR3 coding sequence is TGCGCCAGCCGACCGAGCGGGAGCGCCTACGAGCAGTACTTC. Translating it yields CASRPSGSAYEQYF.

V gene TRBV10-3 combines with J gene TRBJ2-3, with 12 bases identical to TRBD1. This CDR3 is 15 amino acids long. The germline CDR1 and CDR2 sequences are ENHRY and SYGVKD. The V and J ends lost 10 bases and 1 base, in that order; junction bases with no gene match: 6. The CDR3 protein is CATGGQGAGTDTQYF. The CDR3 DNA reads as TGTGCCACCGGGGGACAGGGGGCCGGCACAGATACGCAGTATTTT.

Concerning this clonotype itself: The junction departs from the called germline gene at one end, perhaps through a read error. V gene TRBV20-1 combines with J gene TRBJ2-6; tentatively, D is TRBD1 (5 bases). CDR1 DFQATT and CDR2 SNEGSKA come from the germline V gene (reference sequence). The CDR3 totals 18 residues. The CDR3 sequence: CSASTVRQFSSGANVPTF. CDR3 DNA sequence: TGCAGTGCTAGCACGGTCCGGCAGTTCAGCTCTGGGGCCAACGTCCCGACTTTC.